This record covers a single T cell receptor (beta chain). Antigen specificity is unknown. The data stem from a study of Graves' ophthalmopathy and Graves' hyperthyroidism. Study in general: The stable label applied to hyperthyroidism with no ophthalmopathy within 18 months of follow-up.

Broader study findings: Blood contained most expanded thyroid clonotypes exceeding 0.001 frequency.

RNA transcripts served as template for amplifying TCR beta CDR3 sequences. The library came from an HTBI-primed first-round RT-PCR and a second-round multiplex PCR. From the multiplex PCR reads, TCRdb called clonotypes with MiXCR, one entry per CDR3 protein. The sample yields around 1.1 million distinct CDR3 sequences, roughly 35% seen once. No donor had other autoimmune disease, uncontrolled infection, pregnancy or lactation. Thyroid ultrasound, orbital computed tomography, TRAb, serum thyroxine and clinical symptoms formed the basis of diagnosis. The sequenced sample was peripheral blood or thyroid tissue (not recorded which). The TCR originated in an adult man with Graves' hyperthyroidism.

This CDR3 reads CASSLAPGGGGNTEAFF. The DNA of the CDR3 is TGCGCCAGCAGCTTGGCCCCGGGGGGCGGTGGAAACACTGAAGCTTTCTTT. The V call is TRBV5-1, the J call TRBJ1-1; a weak D match, TRBD1 (6 bases). V lost 0 bases to trimming and J lost 2 bases, with 17 bases between them. CDR1 is SGHRS, CDR2 YFSETQ, per germline. The CDR3 runs 17 residues.